This T cell receptor beta chain is from a study of blood T cell repertoires in COVID-19 (dated by TCRdb to the early 2020s). Context from the whole study: Samples covering the acute and convalescent phases of COVID-19 were provided by collaborators in the United States, Italy and Spain. The dataset comprised deeply sampled blood TCRbeta repertoires from subjects exposed to, actively infected with, or recovered from COVID-19. The prospective study material was composed of cDNA or gDNA derived from T cells, B-cell-depleted T cells, or PBMCs. A freely available public database, intended as a resource for researchers studying the immune response to SARS-CoV-2, is where the repertoires were released. Sample metadata almost always included a de-identified subject ID, COVID-19 status, age in years and sex. Where available, HLA class I and class II types were taken from metadata supplied by the sample provider and were not determined by assay-based typing. The samples were drawn from the first 160 participants of the ongoing ImmuneRACE study and from 1,254 subjects provided by 6 global collaborators.

Results and caveats for the whole study, not just this receptor: Clinical and demographic metadata were provided uncurated, with the amount varying by source and participant.

With respect to this clone: No antigen is known for it. Base-call qualities are not available, and no considerably larger clone is one nucleotide away.

TCRbeta CDR3 regions were amplified from genomic DNA by means of the immunoSEQ Assay, a bias-controlled multiplex PCR. The paper's processing steps were these. Within the assay, amplification of reference gene primers was used to estimate how many nucleated cells each sample contained. To quantify the absolute abundance of each unique TCRbeta CDR3 rearrangement, sequence reads were collapsed and filtered. For each sample, productive Simpson clonality was calculated as the square root of Simpson's diversity index across productive rearrangements. Not all clones reach the TCRdb copy of this immuneACCESS table, which keeps in-frame sequences only. Checked studies attribute under half of the gap to unresolved V genes and leave the rest unexplained. The DNA was the basis for D and trimming; V, J and clone size are from that table. This sample comprises some 400,000 clones, 70% to 90% of them detected only once. Over 2.5% of the sample belongs to the ten largest clones.

Collaborating institutions collected whole blood in K2EDTA tubes following their own protocols. For TCRbeta analysis, collaborator samples were shipped as frozen whole blood, as isolated PBMCs, or as DNA extracted from either sample type. Sequencing was done on a sample of peripheral blood. The TCR originated in a human donor in a cohort sampled during active COVID-19.

This receptor has the CDR3 CASSLRWTSGPLSYEQYF. DNA sequence: TGCGCCAGCAGCTTGAGGTGGACTAGCGGGCCACTCTCCTACGAGCAGTACTTC. The chain is encoded by TRBV5-1 joined to TRBJ2-7; 11 middle bases align to TRBD2. Measured from the cysteine to the phenylalanine, the CDR3 is 18 residues long. Left in the record is the CDR3 DNA by itself, 54 bases read in frame from the first base. Unmatched junction bases come to 9, with V trimmed by 1 base and J by 0 bases. According to the germline V gene, CDR1 reads SGHRS and CDR2 reads YFSETQ.